This T cell receptor beta chain was identified during a study of shared T cell receptors in the human thymus. Some clones are missing from TCRdb's copy, which holds only in-frame ones; the method was immunoSEQ multiplex PCR. The sample contains 630,000 or so clones, around 87% of which appear only once. The V and J ends lost 0 bases and 0 bases respectively, with 9 bases between them. CDR3 length equals 17 residues. Per germline, CDR1 LGHNA and CDR2 YNFKEQ. These data also featured in a second study, about human thymus T cells. That investigation notes: Healthy Finnish infants undergoing corrective surgery for congenital heart defects were the donors. Thymus tissue was removed during corrective cardiac surgery. Thymic and blood repertoires appeared to show biased V and J gene usage.

The origin of this receptor is a boy younger than two with a congenital heart defect. The V call is TRBV4-2, the J call TRBJ2-6; D remains unclear. Sequenced sample: thymocytes. The CDR3 DNA reads TGTGCCAGCAGCCAAGATGGGCGCTTCTCTGGGGCCAACGTCCTGACTTTC. Translation gives CASSQDGRFSGANVLTF.